The 8 T cell receptor beta chains given below trace back to one sample, sequenced in a study of beta chain features in type 1 diabetes. The whole isolated RNA underwent reverse transcription, so sequencing captured expressed TCRB transcripts. TCRdb keeps only in-frame clones here, not all; method: immunoSEQ multiplex PCR. The sample yields some 500,000 clones, approximately 10% seen once. Sequenced sample: naive CD4+ T cells from blood. The receptor source for this set is a woman between 18 and 29 years old in good health.

This clone was detected many times. CDR3 amino acids: CASSEGQDTQYF. CDR3 nucleotides: TGTGCCAGCAGTGAAGGGCAGGATACGCAGTATTTT. The chain combines TRBV2 with TRBJ2-3; no clear D. V was pared by 1 base and J by 6 bases, with 5 bases between. Per germline, CDR1 SNHLY and CDR2 FYNNEI. This CDR3 has 12 amino acids.

This chain joins TRBV6-6 and TRBJ2-3; the D is unclear. V lost 2 bases to trimming and J lost 2 bases, with 8 bases between them. Germline values: CDR1 MNHNY, CDR2 SVGAGI (reference sequence). The CDR3 has 14 amino acids. This CDR3 is CASSYDRITDTQYF. DNA of the CDR3: TGTGCCAGCAGTTACGATCGAATCACAGATACGCAGTATTTT.

V and J are TRBV21-1 and TRBJ2-1; TRBD1 is the table's D call and was not checked against the DNA. TRBV21-1 is shown as a pseudogene. The CDR3 loop spans 16 amino acids. The CDR3 DNA reads TGTGCCAGCAGCAGTCACCGGGACAGGGGTCTAAATGAGCAGTTCTTC. Encoded protein: CASSSHRDRGLNEQFF.

This clone has more than one count but fewer than ten. The rearrangement joins TRBV6-1 to TRBJ1-6; 8 bases are shared with TRBD1. Germline CDR1 MNHNS, CDR2 SASEGT. V trimming: 4 bases; J trimming: 8 bases; junction bases outside the gene matches: 7. There are 15 residues in the CDR3. This chain's CDR3 is CASSVRDRTYSPLHF. CDR3 in DNA: TGTGCCAGCAGTGTCCGGGACAGGACTTATTCACCCCTCCACTTT.

The chain joins TRBV19 to TRBJ2-2; a possible D gene is TRBD2 (6 bases). This CDR3 spans 16 amino acids. Germline V gene data show CDR1 as LNHDA and CDR2 as SQIVND (reference sequence). V lost 0 bases to trimming and J lost 5 bases, with 13 bases between them. The CDR3 region is CASSIDWLARTGELFF. The CDR3 nucleotides are TGTGCCAGTAGTATAGATTGGCTAGCGAGGACCGGGGAGCTGTTTTTT.

This rearrangement joins TRBV29-1 to TRBJ2-1, with TRBD1 identical over 9 bases. The J segment lost 5 bases and the V segment lost 4 bases, leaving 9 bases of the junction unmatched. Germline CDR1 and CDR2: SQVTM and ANQGSEA. The CDR3 length is 15 residues. CDR3 residues: CSVVEPGQGNNEQFF. The CDR3, as DNA: TGCAGCGTTGTCGAACCGGGACAGGGAAACAATGAGCAGTTCTTC.

V and J are TRBV2 and TRBJ2-2, with D unresolved. The CDR3 is made up of 16 amino acids. From germline, CDR1 is SNHLY and CDR2 FYNNEI. Trimming shortened V by 7 bases and J by 0 bases, and 15 bases separated the two germline ends. CDR3 sequence (DNA): TGTGCCAGCATCCGTCCCCGGGCGTCGAACACCGGGGAGCTGTTTTTT. Its translation is CASIRPRASNTGELFF.

The gene calls are TRBV7-2 and TRBJ2-5; 7 bases are shared with TRBD1. V lost 5 bases to trimming and J lost 5 bases; unmatched junction nucleotides: 8. CDR3 size: 14 residues. Germline V gene lookup returns CDR1 SGHTA and CDR2 FQGNSA. The CDR3: CASSLTGARETQYF. In DNA, the CDR3 is TGTGCCAGCAGCCTAACAGGGGCCAGGGAGACCCAGTACTTC.